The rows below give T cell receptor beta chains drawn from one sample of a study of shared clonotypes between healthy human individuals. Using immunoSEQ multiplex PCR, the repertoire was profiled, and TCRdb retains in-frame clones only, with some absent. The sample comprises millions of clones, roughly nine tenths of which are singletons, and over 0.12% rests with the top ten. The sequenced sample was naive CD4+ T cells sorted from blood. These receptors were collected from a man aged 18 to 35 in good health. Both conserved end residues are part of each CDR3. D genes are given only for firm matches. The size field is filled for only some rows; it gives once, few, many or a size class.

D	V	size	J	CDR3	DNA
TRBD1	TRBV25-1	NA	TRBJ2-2	CASSAWDRDTGELFF	TGTGCCAGCAGTGCTTGGGACAGAGACACCGGGGAGCTGTTTTTT
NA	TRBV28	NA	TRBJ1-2	CASSVTGVAYGYTF	TGTGCCAGCAGTGTCACGGGCGTCGCTTATGGCTACACCTTC
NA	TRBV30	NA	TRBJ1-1	CAWTGTVTRAEAFF	TGTGCCTGGACGGGTACCGTAACTAGGGCCGAAGCTTTCTTT
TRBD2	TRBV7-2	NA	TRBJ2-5	CASSSDGSRGGYF	TGTGCCAGCAGCTCCGATGGTTCGCGGGGGGGGTACTTC
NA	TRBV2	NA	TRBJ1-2	CASSAAGWAYGYTF	TGTGCCAGCAGTGCCGCGGGGTGGGCCTATGGCTACACCTTC
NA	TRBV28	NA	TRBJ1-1	CASSLSGTEAFF	TGTGCCAGCAGTTTATCTGGCACTGAAGCTTTCTTT
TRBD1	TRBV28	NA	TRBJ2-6	CASRGTGAGANVLTF	TGTGCCAGCAGAGGAACAGGGGCTGGGGCCAACGTCCTGACTTTC
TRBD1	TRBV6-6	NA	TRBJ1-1	CASSYSPGGYTEAFF	TGTGCCAGCAGTTACTCGCCAGGGGGCTACACTGAAGCTTTCTTT
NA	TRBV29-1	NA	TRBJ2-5	CSVNSVETQYF	TGCAGCGTGAACAGTGTAGAGACCCAGTACTTC
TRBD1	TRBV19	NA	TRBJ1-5	CASSPGTGILYGNQPQHF	TGTGCCAGTAGTCCCGGGACAGGGATCCTCTACGGCAATCAGCCCCAGCATTTT
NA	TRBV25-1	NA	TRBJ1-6	CASRTGLQSSYNSPLHF	TGTGCCAGCAGAACGGGACTCCAGAGCTCCTATAATTCACCCCTCCACTTT
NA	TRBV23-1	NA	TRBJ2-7	CASSLRGPLDRQYF	TGCGCCAGCAGTCTCAGGGGTCCACTAGATCGGCAGTACTTC
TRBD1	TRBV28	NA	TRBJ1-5	CASNAPGQGPNQPQHF	TGTGCCAGCAACGCCCCGGGACAGGGTCCCAATCAGCCCCAGCATTTT
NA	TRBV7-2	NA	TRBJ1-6	CASSLPLTTRSPLHF	TGTGCCAGCAGCCTACCGTTGACAACTAGGTCACCCCTCCACTTT
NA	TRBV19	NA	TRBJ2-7	CASSIDLELHAGTYEQYF	TGTGCCAGTAGTATAGATCTGGAACTCCACGCGGGGACTTACGAGCAGTACTTC
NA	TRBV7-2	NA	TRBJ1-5	CASSPGGPNQPQHF	TGTGCCAGCAGCCCCGGGGGGCCGAATCAGCCCCAGCATTTT
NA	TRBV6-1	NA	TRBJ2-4	CASSEGPGGIIQYF	TGTGCCAGCAGTGAAGGTCCAGGGGGGATCATTCAGTACTTC
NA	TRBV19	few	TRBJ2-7	CASSIGGSGRYEQYF	TGTGCCAGTAGTATTGGAGGTTCAGGGCGCTACGAGCAGTACTTC
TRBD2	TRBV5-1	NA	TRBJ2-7	CASTRSASGSYEQYF	TGCGCCAGCACACGGTCGGCTAGCGGTTCCTACGAGCAGTACTTC
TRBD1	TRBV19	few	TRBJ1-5	CASSPQGGLNQPQHF	TGTGCCAGTAGCCCACAGGGGGGCCTCAATCAGCCCCAGCATTTT
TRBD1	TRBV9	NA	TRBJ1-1	CASSANLGQAATEAFF	TGTGCCAGCAGCGCTAACTTGGGACAGGCGGCCACTGAAGCTTTCTTT